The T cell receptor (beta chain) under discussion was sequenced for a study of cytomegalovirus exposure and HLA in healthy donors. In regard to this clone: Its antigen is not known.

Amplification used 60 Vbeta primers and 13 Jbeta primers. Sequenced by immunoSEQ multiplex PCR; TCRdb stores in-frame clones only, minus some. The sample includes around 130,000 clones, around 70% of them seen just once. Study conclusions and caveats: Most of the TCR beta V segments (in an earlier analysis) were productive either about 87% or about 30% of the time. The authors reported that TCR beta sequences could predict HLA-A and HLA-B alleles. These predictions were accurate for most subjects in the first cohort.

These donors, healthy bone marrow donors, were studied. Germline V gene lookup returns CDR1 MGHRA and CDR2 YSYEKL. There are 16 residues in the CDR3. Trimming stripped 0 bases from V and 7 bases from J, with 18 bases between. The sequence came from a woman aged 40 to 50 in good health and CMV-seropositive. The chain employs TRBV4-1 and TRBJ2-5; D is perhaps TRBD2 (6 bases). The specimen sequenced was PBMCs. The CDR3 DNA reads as TGCGCCAGCAGCCAAGATGGCCGGGGCGGGACGGGGACCCAGTACTTC. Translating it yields CASSQDGRGGTGTQYF.